This T cell receptor beta chain emerged from a study of T-cell memory formation after mild COVID-19. There are 13 residues in the CDR3. The V gene lost 6 bases and the J gene lost 6 bases, with 14 bases spanning the gap. As regards this clonotype: Its antigen is not known.

TCRdb re-analysed the 5' RACE reads in MiXCR, keeping a single row per CDR3 protein. Of more than 450,000 distinct CDR3 sequences listed, approximately 19% are singletons. Overall study results and limits: The SARS-CoV-2 specificity of second-wave clones reaching peak at day 37 remained unverified.

Sequenced sample: PBMCs or a T cell subset sorted from them (not recorded which). This TCR derives from an adult woman who had mild COVID-19 (a few samples of this study predate the infection). Cell type and time point are not known. The chain has TRBV12-3 or TRBV12-4 and TRBJ1-2; D is ambiguous. The CDR3 sequence: CASSSGSPDGYTF. Written as DNA, the CDR3 is TGTGCCAGCAGCTCCGGCAGCCCCGATGGCTACACCTTC.